Below are 26 T cell receptor beta chains sequenced from a single sample in a study of early T cells in non-severe SARS-CoV-2 infection. TCRdb passed the 5' RACE reads through MiXCR, listing each CDR3 protein once. The sample holds tens of thousands of distinct CDR3 sequences, 9% to 15% seen once. The material sequenced was whole blood. The receptors originated from an adult who was a healthcare worker with PCR-confirmed SARS-CoV-2 infection or an uninfected control (not recorded which).

This clonotype appeared a few times. This chain joins TRBV5-5 and TRBJ1-1, with D perhaps TRBD1 (6 bases). Germline V CDR1 and CDR2: SGHKS, YYEKEE (reference sequence). CDR3 length: 15 amino acids. The germline V and J ends were trimmed by 1 base and 1 base, with 11 bases remaining between them. This CDR3 is CASSLFGGRNTEAFF. The CDR3, as DNA: TGTGCCAGCAGCTTGTTTGGGGGCAGGAACACTGAAGCTTTCTTT.

V usage is TRBV11-3 and J usage is TRBJ2-7; 7 bases are shared with TRBD1. V lost 5 bases, J lost 3 bases, and 4 bases stayed unmatched. CDR1 SGHNT and CDR2 YENEEA come from the germline V gene. The CDR3 spans 13 residues. CDR3: CASSPSGGYEQYF. DNA of the CDR3: TGTGCCAGCAGCCCCTCAGGGGGCTACGAGCAGTACTTC.

The chain uses TRBV4-1 and TRBJ2-7; the match to TRBD2 covers 10 bases. The germline gives CDR1 MGHRA, CDR2 YSYEKL. The CDR3 has 15 amino acids. The junction had 7 bases not matched to a gene; V was cut back by 1 base and J by 7 bases. The CDR3 sequence: CASSQVGTSALEQYF. DNA for the CDR3: TGCGCCAGCAGCCAAGTGGGGACTAGCGCCCTAGAGCAGTACTTC.

This clonotype has ten or more counts. The chain couples TRBV29-1 to TRBJ2-4; D gene ambiguous. V lost 5 bases to trimming and J lost 0 bases, with 8 bases between them. The CDR3 consists of 13 residues. Germline CDR1 is SQVTM and CDR2 is ANQGSEA. CDR3 sequence reads: CSVFALAKNIQYF. Written as DNA, the CDR3 is TGCAGCGTTTTCGCATTAGCCAAAAACATTCAGTACTTC.

The chain employs TRBV11-3 and TRBJ2-1, with 10 bases aligning to TRBD2. The germline V gene encodes CDR1 SGHNT and CDR2 YENEEA. J was trimmed by 4 bases and V by 5 bases; bases with no gene match: 5. CDR3 size: 15 residues. The CDR3 is CASSVTSGEYNEQFF. The CDR3 DNA is TGTGCCAGCAGCGTTACTAGCGGGGAATACAATGAGCAGTTCTTC.

V usage is TRBV2 and J usage is TRBJ1-1; 7 positions agree with TRBD1. Germline lookup yields CDR1 SNHLY and CDR2 FYNNEI. This CDR3 contains 14 residues. The V segment lost 10 bases and the J segment 0 bases; nucleotides outside the gene matches: 8. CDR3: CATGQVGMNTEAFF. CDR3 bases: TGTGCCACCGGACAGGTGGGGATGAACACTGAAGCTTTCTTT.

This clonotype was seen many times. The chain employs TRBV5-1 and TRBJ2-2; D not resolved. This CDR3 contains 14 residues. The germline gives CDR1 SGHRS, CDR2 YFSETQ. V dropped 4 bases and J dropped 6 bases, with 13 bases sitting between them. CDR3 DNA sequence: TGCGCCAGCAGCGTGGACGGGCTACCCGGGGAGCTGTTTTTT. Its protein is CASSVDGLPGELFF.

In this sample, this clonotype is medium-sized. This chain joins TRBV10-2 and TRBJ1-1; D perhaps matches TRBD1 (6 bases). The germline V gene encodes CDR1 WSHSY and CDR2 SAAADI. This CDR3 region has 13 residues. The V gene lost 4 bases and the J gene lost 3 bases, with 9 bases spanning the gap. The CDR3: CASSVQGDTEAFF. The CDR3 region has the DNA TGCGCCAGCAGTGTACAGGGAGACACTGAAGCTTTCTTT.

In its sample, this clonotype was seen many times. DNA for the CDR3: TGTGCCTGGAGACTAGCGGGGGTCGACAATGAGCAGTTCTTC. Residues: CAWRLAGVDNEQFF. This rearrangement joins TRBV30 to TRBJ2-1; 11 nucleotides align to TRBD2. With V trimmed by 3 bases and J by 5 bases, 3 bases remained unmatched. From germline, CDR1 is GTSNPN and CDR2 SVGIG (reference sequence). This CDR3 comprises 14 residues.

This clonotype was detected many times. The chain combines TRBV5-1 with TRBJ1-3; D is uncertain. Trimming shortened V by 2 bases and J by 0 bases, and 12 bases separated the two germline ends. Per the germline V gene, CDR1 is SGHRS and CDR2 is YFSETQ. The CDR3 loop spans 16 amino acids. For the CDR3, the DNA is TGCGCCAGCAGCTTCGTGGCAGCTACCTCTGGAAACACCATATATTTT. The encoded protein is CASSFVAATSGNTIYF.

In its sample, this clonotype was seen a few times. In DNA, the CDR3 is TGTGCCAGTAGTCTTTTAGGGGGGGCAATCCCCTTAGATACGCAGTATTTT. Encoded protein: CASSLLGGAIPLDTQYF. This chain joins TRBV19 and TRBJ2-3, with D maybe TRBD2 (7 bases). Germline CDR1 LNHDA, CDR2 SQIVND (reference sequence). V was cut by 5 bases and J by 5 bases, with 23 bases left in between. The CDR3 consists of 17 residues.

Of note for this clonotype: One end of the junction varies from germline; a read error may be responsible. The CDR3 region has the DNA TGTGCCAGCAGCTTAGGCACTAGCGGGGGGGCGAATTTT. Encoded protein: CASSLGTSGGANF. The chain couples TRBV7-2 to TRBJ2-3, with 13 bases identical to TRBD2. Per germline, CDR1 SGHTA and CDR2 FQGNSA. The CDR3 is made up of 13 amino acids.

For this clonotype: A read error is possible here, since a much larger clone lies one base away. This chain joins TRBV30 and TRBJ1-1; D not certain. Germline V CDR1 and CDR2: GTSNPN, SVGIG (reference sequence). This CDR3 comprises 13 residues. The CDR3: CAWCVRPIGEAFF. The CDR3 nucleotides read TGTGCCTGGTGTGTACGTCCGATCGGGGAAGCTTTCTTT.

The chain uses TRBV7-9 and TRBJ2-2, with D perhaps given as TRBD1 or TRBD2 (6 bases each). V was shortened by 6 bases and J by 5 bases, with 13 bases between the two germline ends. The CDR3 sequence is 14 residues long. CDR1 is SEHNR, CDR2 FQNEAQ, per germline (reference sequence). The CDR3 sequence: CASSIQGRTGELFF. CDR3 in DNA: TGTGCCAGCAGTATTCAGGGGAGGACCGGGGAGCTGTTTTTT.

This clonotype was seen a few times. The chain is built from TRBV29-1 and TRBJ1-1; 7 bases fit TRBD1. V was clipped by 7 bases and J by 0 bases; unmatched bases: 5. There are 13 residues in the CDR3. The V gene's germline CDR1 is SQVTM and CDR2 ANQGSEA. The DNA for the CDR3 is TGCAGCGCCCGGGGACAGATGAACACTGAAGCTTTCTTT. Its protein is CSARGQMNTEAFF.

The table lists this clonotype with many counts. The chain recombines TRBV5-1 with TRBJ2-3; 14 nucleotides line up with TRBD2. The CDR3 contains 17 residues. Germline CDR1 SGHRS, CDR2 YFSETQ. The trim removed 4 bases at V and 4 bases at J, leaving 8 bases unmatched. The CDR3 here is CASSTPTSGGAADTQYF. For the CDR3, the DNA is TGCGCCAGCAGCACCCCGACTAGCGGGGGGGCCGCAGATACGCAGTATTTT.

V usage is TRBV10-2 and J usage is TRBJ1-5, with D perhaps matching TRBD1 (5 bases). The V gene's germline CDR1 is WSHSY and CDR2 SAAADI. The CDR3 length is 17 residues. Trimming took off 4 bases at V and 3 bases at J, with 19 bases between the two ends. CDR3 sequence reads: CASSVGGGRSHNQPQHF. CDR3 DNA: TGCGCCAGCAGTGTGGGGGGGGGAAGGAGTCACAATCAGCCCCAGCATTTT.

This clonotype has ten or more counts. This chain uses TRBV2 with TRBJ2-4; a possible D gene is TRBD1 (6 bases). V gave up 7 bases and J gave up 2 bases, with 9 bases separating them. CDR1 and CDR2 (germline): SNHLY, FYNNEI. This CDR3 spans 13 amino acids. CDR3 coding DNA: TGTGCCAGCAAAACAGGGTCCAAAAACATTCAGTACTTC. Its protein product is CASKTGSKNIQYF.

The chain uses TRBV5-6 and TRBJ2-3; D may be TRBD1 or TRBD2 (5 bases each). The CDR3 spans 16 residues. V lost 2 bases to trimming and J lost 4 bases, with 17 bases between them. CDR1 and CDR2 (germline): SGHDT, YYEEEE. As DNA, the CDR3 is TGTGCCAGCAGCTTACCGGGACCCGTCGGGGCAGATACGCAGTATTTT. It is translated as CASSLPGPVGADTQYF.

This clonotype was seen repeatedly, ten times or more. The DNA of the CDR3 is TGTGCCAGCAGCATAGGGTGGAACTACAATGAGCAGTTCTTC. It specifies CASSIGWNYNEQFF. The rearrangement joins TRBV5-6 to TRBJ2-1, with unresolved D. The CDR3 is 14 residues long. With 4 bases removed from V and 3 bases from J, the gap between germline ends came to 11 bases. CDR1 and CDR2 (germline): SGHDT, YYEEEE.

Only a few counts were recorded for this clonotype. The V gene is TRBV20-1, the J gene TRBJ1-1; D gene ambiguous. The CDR3 is 14 amino acids. Trimming cost V 2 bases and J 1 base, with 11 bases left between them. Germline lookup yields CDR1 DFQATT and CDR2 SNEGSKA (reference sequence). CDR3 sequence: CSARLESGNTEAFF. The CDR3 DNA follows: TGCAGTGCTAGACTAGAATCCGGGAACACTGAAGCTTTCTTT.

CDR3 DNA: TGTGCCAGCAGCTTATCGGGGCCGGGCAATCAGCCCCAGCATTTT. It translates to CASSLSGPGNQPQHF. The rearrangement joins TRBV7-6 to TRBJ1-5; TRBD1 might be the D (5 bases). CDR1 and CDR2 (germline): SGHVS, FNYEAQ. V was clipped by 2 bases and J by 2 bases, with 10 bases between them. This CDR3 is 15 amino acids long.

V is TRBV6-1 and J is TRBJ2-3; perhaps TRBD2 as D (6 bases). This CDR3 is 17 amino acids long. V lost 6 bases to trimming and J lost 2 bases, with 21 bases between them. CDR1 and CDR2 (germline): MNHNS, SASEGT. CDR3 in DNA: TGTGCCAGCAGAGAGTACCCGGGACTCGCAACCACAGATACGCAGTATTTT. This sequence encodes CASREYPGLATTDTQYF.

Only a few counts were recorded for this clonotype. The V gene is TRBV19, the J gene TRBJ1-5; no clear D gene. Germline V gives CDR1 LNHDA, CDR2 SQIVND (reference sequence). Trimming removed 7 bases from V and 3 bases from J, with 10 bases in between. The CDR3 runs 13 residues. The CDR3 reads CASNPDTNQPQHF. The CDR3 DNA is TGTGCCAGTAACCCGGATACCAATCAGCCCCAGCATTTT.

The gene calls are TRBV3-1 and TRBJ2-2, with 9 bases fitting TRBD1. Germline CDR1 reads LGHDT; CDR2 reads YNNKEL (reference sequence). Trimming removed 3 bases from V and 6 bases from J; junction bases left unmatched: 5. This CDR3 contains 15 residues. The CDR3 spells CASSHGDREAGELFF. Written as DNA, the CDR3 is TGTGCCAGCAGCCACGGGGACAGGGAGGCCGGGGAGCTGTTTTTT. The entire variable domain, with the rest obtained from reference TRBV3-1 and TRBJ2-2, is as follows: DTAVSQTPKYLVTQMGNDKSIKCEQNLGHDTMYWYKQDSKKFLKIMFSYNNKELIINETVPNRFSPKSPDKAHLNLHINSLELGDSAVYFCASSHGDREAGELFFGEGSRLTVL.

The chain is built from TRBV7-2 and TRBJ2-7, with 9 bases that match TRBD1. This CDR3 is 16 amino acids long. V lost 1 base to trimming and J lost 3 bases; unmatched junction nucleotides: 7. Germline lookup yields CDR1 SGHTA and CDR2 FQGNSA. CDR3 nucleotide sequence: TGTGCCAGCAGCTTAGTCCCGGGACAGGGACTCTACGAGCAGTACTTC. Translation gives CASSLVPGQGLYEQYF.